The 11 T cell receptor beta chains below come from one sample, sequenced in a study of T cells after yellow fever vaccination. Via MiXCR, TCRdb re-called the 5' RACE reads, giving one row per CDR3 protein. There are a few hundred thousand distinct CDR3 sequences in the sample; 4.1% occur only once, and just under 25% lies in the top ten. This specimen was PBMCs, taken 5 days after the yellow fever booster vaccination. All receptors come from a man younger than 35 who received the YFV17D yellow fever vaccine.

This clonotype was detected a few times. The V call is TRBV5-6, the J call TRBJ2-7; D is unclear. The CDR3 runs to 12 residues. Germline-derived CDR1 and CDR2 are SGHDT and YYEEEE. V was clipped by 0 bases and J by 7 bases, with 8 bases between them. The CDR3 region is CASSLGESEQYF. In nucleotides, the CDR3 is TGTGCCAGCAGCTTGGGAGAGTCTGAGCAGTACTTC.

This clonotype was counted ten times or more. The chain couples TRBV4-3 to TRBJ2-5; D ambiguous. CDR3 length: 13 residues. V lost 4 bases and J 1 base, leaving 7 bases between the germline ends. Germline CDR1 is LGHNA and CDR2 is YSLEER. Here the CDR3 DNA reads TGCGCCAGCAGCCCGACAATCCAAGAGACCCAGTACTTC. Encoded protein: CASSPTIQETQYF.

This chain joins TRBV4-3 and TRBJ1-2, with D maybe TRBD1 (5 bases). The V end lost 1 base, the J end lost 8 bases, and 11 bases lay between the germline ends. The length of the CDR3 is 13 residues. Germline V CDR1 and CDR2: LGHNA, YSLEER. This CDR3 is CASSQVPGGGYTF. CDR3 DNA: TGCGCCAGCAGCCAAGTCCCCGGGGGAGGCTACACCTTC.

This clonotype was counted many times. The chain combines TRBV7-2 with TRBJ2-3; 7 bases fit TRBD1. The CDR3 covers 14 residues. The V segment lost 8 bases and the J segment 3 bases; nucleotides outside the gene matches: 8. Germline CDR1 reads SGHTA; CDR2 reads FQGNSA. CDR3 residues: CASGATGSTDTQYF. The DNA for the CDR3 is TGTGCCAGCGGGGCGACAGGGTCAACAGATACGCAGTATTTT.

This clonotype occurred a few times. The CDR3 region is CASSSTPGFSGANVLTF. The CDR3 region has the DNA TGCGCCAGCAGCTCTACCCCAGGGTTCTCTGGGGCCAACGTCCTGACTTTC. This sequence joins TRBV5-1 and TRBJ2-6, with a weak D call TRBD1 (5 bases). Deletions cut 3 bases from V and 0 bases from J, with 13 bases between. CDR3 length equals 17 residues. Germline lookup yields CDR1 SGHRS and CDR2 YFSETQ. The full variable domain, rest sourced from reference TRBV5-1 and TRBJ2-6, is KAGVTQTPRYLIKTRGQQVTLSCSPISGHRSVSWYQQTPGQGLQFLFEYFSETQRNKGNFPGRFSGRQFSNSRSEMNVSTLELGDSALYLCASSSTPGFSGANVLTFGAGSRLTVL.

This chain uses TRBV19 with TRBJ2-3; TRBD2 aligns across 10 bases. V was clipped by 6 bases and J by 0 bases; unmatched bases: 3. Germline V gives CDR1 LNHDA, CDR2 SQIVND (reference sequence). The CDR3 totals 15 residues. The CDR3 DNA reads as TGTGCCAGTAGAAAAGCGGGGGGGAGCACAGATACGCAGTATTTT. It specifies CASRKAGGSTDTQYF.

CDR3: CSVRQGVYNEQFF. The CDR3 bases are TGCAGCGTTCGACAGGGGGTATACAATGAGCAGTTCTTC. V usage is TRBV29-1 and J usage is TRBJ2-1; 9 bases are shared with TRBD1. CDR3 length equals 13 residues. CDR1 and CDR2 (germline): SQVTM, ANQGSEA. Trimming cost V 5 bases and J 4 bases; bases outside gene matches: 3.

This clonotype was seen more than once but under ten times. The CDR3 DNA is TGTGCCAGCAGCCCCTACGTCCTAGTCGGCGTCACAGATACGCAGTATTTT. Protein: CASSPYVLVGVTDTQYF. The genes are TRBV3-1 and TRBJ2-3, with D uncertain. Germline-derived CDR1 and CDR2 are LGHDT and YNNKEL (reference sequence). The CDR3 extends over 17 amino acids. Trimming removed 4 bases at V and 2 bases at J, with 19 bases between.

This clonotype appeared many times. The rearrangement links TRBV29-1 to TRBJ2-5; 7 nucleotides line up with TRBD1. This CDR3 comprises 11 residues. Losses at the gene ends were 7 bases for V and 5 bases for J; bases not matched to a gene: 4. CDR1 is SQVTM and CDR2 is ANQGSEA in the germline V gene. CDR3 in DNA: TGCAGCGCTGGGACAGTTGAGACCCAGTACTTC. This codes for CSAGTVETQYF.

In its sample, this clonotype was seen many times. This chain links TRBV29-1 with TRBJ1-2; TRBD1 might be the D (5 bases). Per germline, CDR1 SQVTM and CDR2 ANQGSEA. V was cut by 0 bases and J by 4 bases, with 15 bases left in between. CDR3 size: 15 residues. CDR3 residues: CSVEDPGQGGYGYTF. CDR3 bases: TGCAGCGTTGAAGATCCGGGGCAGGGAGGCTATGGCTACACCTTC.

The chain links TRBV20-1 to TRBJ2-6, with D hard to call. V lost 6 bases and J 0 bases, leaving 12 bases between the germline ends. This CDR3 has 15 amino acids. Germline CDR1 and CDR2: DFQATT and SNEGSKA (reference sequence). The CDR3 DNA sequence: TGCAGTGCCTTCGCGGCCAGCTCTGGGGCCAACGTCCTGACTTTC. Protein sequence: CSAFAASSGANVLTF.